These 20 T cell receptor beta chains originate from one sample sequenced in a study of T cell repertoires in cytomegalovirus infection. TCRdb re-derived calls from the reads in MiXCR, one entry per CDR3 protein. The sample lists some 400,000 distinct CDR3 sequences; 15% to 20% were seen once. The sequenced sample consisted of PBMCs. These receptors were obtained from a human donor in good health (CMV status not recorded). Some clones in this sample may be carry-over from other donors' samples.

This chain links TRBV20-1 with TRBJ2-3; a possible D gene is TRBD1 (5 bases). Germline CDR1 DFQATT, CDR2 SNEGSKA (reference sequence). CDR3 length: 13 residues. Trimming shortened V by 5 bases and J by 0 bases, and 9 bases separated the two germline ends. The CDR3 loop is CSAEGASTDTQYF. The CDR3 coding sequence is TGCAGTGCTGAAGGGGCGAGCACAGATACGCAGTATTTT.

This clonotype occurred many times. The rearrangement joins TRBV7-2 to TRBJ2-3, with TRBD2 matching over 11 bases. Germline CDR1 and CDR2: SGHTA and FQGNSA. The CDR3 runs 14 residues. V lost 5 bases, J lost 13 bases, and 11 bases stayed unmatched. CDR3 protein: CASSVIAGGRSKYF. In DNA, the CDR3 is TGTGCCAGCAGCGTTATAGCGGGGGGGCGTTCCAAGTATTTT.

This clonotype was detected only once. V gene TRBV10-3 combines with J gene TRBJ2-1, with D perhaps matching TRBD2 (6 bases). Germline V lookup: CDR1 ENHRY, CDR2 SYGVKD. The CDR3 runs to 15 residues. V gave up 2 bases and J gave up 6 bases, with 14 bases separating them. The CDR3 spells CAISEGGLQGNEQFF. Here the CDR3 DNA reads TGTGCCATCAGTGAGGGGGGACTTCAGGGCAATGAGCAGTTCTTC.

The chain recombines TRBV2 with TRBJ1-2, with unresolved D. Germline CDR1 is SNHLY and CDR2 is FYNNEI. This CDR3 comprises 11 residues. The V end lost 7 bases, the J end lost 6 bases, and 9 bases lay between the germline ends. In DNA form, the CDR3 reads TGTGCCAGCACGGGCGGGGATGGCTACACCTTC. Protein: CASTGGDGYTF.

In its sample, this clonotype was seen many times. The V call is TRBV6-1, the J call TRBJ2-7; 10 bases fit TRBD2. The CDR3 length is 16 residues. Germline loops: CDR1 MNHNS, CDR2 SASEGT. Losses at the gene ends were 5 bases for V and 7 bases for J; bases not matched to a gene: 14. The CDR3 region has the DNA TGTGCCAGCAGTTCCTTAGCGGGAGGCGGGACGGTGGAGCAGTACTTC. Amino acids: CASSSLAGGGTVEQYF.

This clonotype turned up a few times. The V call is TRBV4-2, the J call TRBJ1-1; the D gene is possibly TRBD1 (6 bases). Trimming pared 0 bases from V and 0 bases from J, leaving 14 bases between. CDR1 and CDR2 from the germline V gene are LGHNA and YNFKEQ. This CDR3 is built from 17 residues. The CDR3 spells CASSQDFRGGMNTEAFF. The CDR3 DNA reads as TGTGCCAGCAGCCAAGATTTTCGGGGGGGCATGAACACTGAAGCTTTCTTT.

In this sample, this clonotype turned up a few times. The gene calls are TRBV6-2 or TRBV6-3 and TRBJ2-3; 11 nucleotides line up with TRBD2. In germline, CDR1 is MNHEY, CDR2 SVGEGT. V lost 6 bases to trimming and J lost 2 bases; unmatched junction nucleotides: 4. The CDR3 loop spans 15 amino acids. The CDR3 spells CASRGTSGPTDTQYF. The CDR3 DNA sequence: TGTGCCAGCAGGGGGACTAGCGGCCCCACAGATACGCAGTATTTT.

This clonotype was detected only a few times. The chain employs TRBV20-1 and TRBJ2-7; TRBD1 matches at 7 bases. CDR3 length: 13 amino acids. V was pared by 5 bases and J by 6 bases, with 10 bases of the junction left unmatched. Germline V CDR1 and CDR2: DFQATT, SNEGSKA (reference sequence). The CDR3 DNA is TGCAGTGCTTCTGACGGACAGGCCGCCGAGCAGTACTTC. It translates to CSASDGQAAEQYF.

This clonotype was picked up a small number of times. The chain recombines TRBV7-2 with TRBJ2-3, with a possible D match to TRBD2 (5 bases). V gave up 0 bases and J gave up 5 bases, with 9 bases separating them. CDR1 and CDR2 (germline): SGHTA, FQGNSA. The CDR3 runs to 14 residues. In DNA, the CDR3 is TGTGCCAGCAGCTTAGCCCGAGGGCAAGATACGCAGTATTTT. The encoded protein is CASSLARGQDTQYF.

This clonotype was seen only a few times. This CDR3 reads CASSLLAGAESYNEQFF. The CDR3 DNA follows: TGTGCCAGCAGCTTACTAGCGGGGGCAGAAAGCTACAATGAGCAGTTCTTC. The chain combines TRBV5-6 with TRBJ2-1; TRBD2 agrees at 11 bases. The CDR3 is 17 amino acids. With V trimmed by 2 bases and J by 3 bases, 7 bases remained unmatched. Germline CDR1 SGHDT, CDR2 YYEEEE.

CDR3 in amino acids: CSVFGTAYGYTF. Written as DNA, the CDR3 is TGCAGCGTTTTCGGGACAGCCTATGGCTACACCTTC. This chain connects TRBV29-1 to TRBJ1-2, with 7 bases lining up with TRBD1. The CDR3 loop spans 12 amino acids. The V gene end was trimmed by 5 bases and the J gene end by 4 bases; junction bases not matched to a gene: 4. From germline, CDR1 is SQVTM and CDR2 ANQGSEA.

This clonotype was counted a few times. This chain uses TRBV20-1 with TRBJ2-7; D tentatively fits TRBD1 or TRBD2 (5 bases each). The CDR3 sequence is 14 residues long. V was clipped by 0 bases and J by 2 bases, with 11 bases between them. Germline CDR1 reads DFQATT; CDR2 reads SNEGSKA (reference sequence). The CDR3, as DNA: TGCAGTGCTAGAGACCGGGGCCTTACCTACGAGCAGTACTTC. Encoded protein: CSARDRGLTYEQYF.

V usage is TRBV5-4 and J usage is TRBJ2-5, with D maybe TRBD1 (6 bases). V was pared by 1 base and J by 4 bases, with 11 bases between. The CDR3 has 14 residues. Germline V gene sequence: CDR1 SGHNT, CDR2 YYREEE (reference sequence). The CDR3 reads CASSLRGMLETQYF. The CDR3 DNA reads TGTGCCAGCAGCTTGAGGGGGATGTTAGAGACCCAGTACTTC.

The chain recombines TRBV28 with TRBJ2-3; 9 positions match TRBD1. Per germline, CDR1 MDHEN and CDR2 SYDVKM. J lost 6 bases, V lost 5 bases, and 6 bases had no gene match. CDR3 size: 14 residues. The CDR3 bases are TGTGCCAGCAGTCCTCGGGACAGGGCGGATACGCAGTATTTT. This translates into CASSPRDRADTQYF.

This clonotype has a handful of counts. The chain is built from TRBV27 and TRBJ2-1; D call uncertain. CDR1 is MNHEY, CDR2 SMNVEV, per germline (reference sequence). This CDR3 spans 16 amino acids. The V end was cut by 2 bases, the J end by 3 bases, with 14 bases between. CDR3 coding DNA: TGTGCCAGCAGTTTAATCGGCGGAGCGATCTACAATGAGCAGTTCTTC. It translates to CASSLIGGAIYNEQFF.

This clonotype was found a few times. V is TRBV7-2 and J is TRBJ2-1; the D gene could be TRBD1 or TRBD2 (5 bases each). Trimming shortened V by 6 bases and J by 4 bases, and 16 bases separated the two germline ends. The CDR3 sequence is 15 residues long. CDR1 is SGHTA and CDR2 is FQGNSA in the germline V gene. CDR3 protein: CASSPKRGEYNEQFF. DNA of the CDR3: TGTGCCAGCAGTCCAAAAAGGGGAGAATACAATGAGCAGTTCTTC.

The CDR3 protein is CASSPRVGEKLFF. In DNA, the CDR3 is TGTGCCAGCAGCCCCCGAGTGGGTGAAAAACTGTTTTTT. J is TRBJ1-4 and V is TRBV5-4, with unresolved D. Per germline, CDR1 SGHNT and CDR2 YYREEE (reference sequence). This CDR3 contains 13 residues. Trimming took 4 bases from V and 7 from J, leaving 11 bases between them. Together with reference TRBV5-4 and TRBJ1-4, the CDR3 gives the full variable domain: ETGVTQSPTHLIKTRGQQVTLRCSSQSGHNTVSWYQQALGQGPQFIFQYYREEENGRGNFPPRFSGLQFPNYSSELNVNALELDDSALYLCASSPRVGEKLFFGSGTQLSVL.

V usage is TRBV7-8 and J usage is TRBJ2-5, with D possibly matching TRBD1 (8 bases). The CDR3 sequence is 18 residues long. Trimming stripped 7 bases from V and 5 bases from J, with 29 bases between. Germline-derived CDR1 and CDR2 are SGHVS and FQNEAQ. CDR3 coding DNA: TGTGCCAGCAACCTCAGGGGGGGGACAGGCCGAAGTTGGGAGACCCAGTACTTC. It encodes CASNLRGGTGRSWETQYF.

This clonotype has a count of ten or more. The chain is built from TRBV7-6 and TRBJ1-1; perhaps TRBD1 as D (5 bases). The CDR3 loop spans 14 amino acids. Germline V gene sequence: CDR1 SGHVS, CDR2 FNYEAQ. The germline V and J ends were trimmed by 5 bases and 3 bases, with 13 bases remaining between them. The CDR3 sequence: CASSPSGGDTEAFF. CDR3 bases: TGTGCCAGCAGCCCCAGTGGGGGAGACACTGAAGCTTTCTTT.

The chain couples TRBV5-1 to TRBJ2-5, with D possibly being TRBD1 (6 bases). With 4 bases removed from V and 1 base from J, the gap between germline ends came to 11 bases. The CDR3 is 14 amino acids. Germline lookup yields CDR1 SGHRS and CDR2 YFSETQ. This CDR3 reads CASSPGQIQETQYF. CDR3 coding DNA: TGCGCCAGCAGCCCTGGACAGATCCAAGAGACCCAGTACTTC.